The 2 T cell receptor beta chains presented below share a single source sample, sequenced in a study of T cell repertoires in cytomegalovirus infection. Via MiXCR, TCRdb re-called the reads, giving one row per CDR3 protein. The sample contains 500,000 to 600,000 distinct CDR3 sequences, about 17% of which appear only once. Source material: CD8+ T cells from PBMCs. The source of these receptors is a human donor in good health (CMV status not recorded). Some clones in this sample may be carry-over from other donors' samples.

The V gene is TRBV28, the J gene TRBJ2-7; perhaps TRBD2 as D (5 bases). The CDR3 runs 13 residues. Germline assignment: CDR1 MDHEN and CDR2 SYDVKM. V was clipped by 7 bases and J by 2 bases, with 12 bases between them. This CDR3 reads CASKNRGPYEQYF. The CDR3 DNA follows: TGTGCCAGCAAAAATCGGGGTCCCTACGAGCAGTACTTC.

V and J are TRBV4-1 and TRBJ1-1, with D possibly TRBD1 on 6 matching bases. The CDR3 has 17 residues. Germline CDR1 MGHRA, CDR2 YSYEKL. Trimming cost V 3 bases and J 1 base, with 18 bases left between them. CDR3 in amino acids: CASSQTLNRVSNTEAFF. CDR3 DNA: TGCGCCAGCAGCCAGACCCTCAACAGGGTATCGAACACTGAAGCTTTCTTT.